These 2 T cell receptor beta chains were sequenced from one sample in a study of blood T cell repertoires in COVID-19. Sequenced by immunoSEQ multiplex PCR; TCRdb stores in-frame clones only, minus some. The sample gives 300,000 to 350,000 clones, around 85% of which show up once; 2.2% is in the top ten. The material sequenced was PBMCs or T cells enriched from blood (not recorded which). The receptors originated from a man aged 25 to 40 who had recovered from COVID-19.

The chain joins TRBV5-4 to TRBJ2-1, with 9 bases fitting TRBD1. Germline assignment: CDR1 SGHNT and CDR2 YYREEE (reference sequence). Trimming at V came to 4 bases and at J to 4 bases, leaving 9 bases not matched to a gene. The CDR3 loop spans 16 amino acids. The CDR3 DNA follows: TGTGCCAGCAGCATGTTCAACAGGGGGCGGTACAATGAGCAGTTCTTC. Translated, it gives CASSMFNRGRYNEQFF.

The genes are TRBV6-2 or TRBV6-3 and TRBJ2-7; a weak D match, TRBD2 (5 bases). Trimming shortened V by 0 bases and J by 7 bases, and 13 bases separated the two germline ends. This CDR3 comprises 14 residues. Germline CDR1 is MNHEY and CDR2 is SVGEGT. The CDR3 here is CASSYSSPSGEQYF. CDR3 nucleotides: TGTGCCAGCAGTTACTCGTCGCCCTCGGGGGAGCAGTACTTC.